This T cell receptor (beta chain) originates from a study of control samples from healthy donors and cancer patients. The repertoire was sequenced with immunoSEQ multiplex PCR; TCRdb's copy has only in-frame clones and lacks some. The table has 84,000 or so clones, roughly 84% seen once. The germline V gene has CDR1 WSHSY and CDR2 SAAADI. V was trimmed by 6 bases and J by 0 bases, leaving 11 bases between them. This CDR3 contains 14 residues. The sequence was obtained from a man in his sixties with head and neck cancer. The V call is TRBV10-2, the J call TRBJ1-1, with D maybe TRBD1 (5 bases). Input material: PBMCs. Written as DNA, the CDR3 is TGCGCCAGCAGGGGGGGACCCATGAACACTGAAGCTTTCTTT. The encoded protein is CASRGGPMNTEAFF.